The 27 T cell receptor beta chains presented below share a single source sample, sequenced in a study of circulating and synovial CD4+ cells in juvenile arthritis (dated by TCRdb to between 2012 and 2015). Libraries were made using the immunoSEQ multiplex PCR assay. TCRdb retrieved this table from immuneACCESS and kept in-frame rearrangements only. Not all clones are present; in checked studies, unresolved V genes account for under half, and no reason is known for the remainder. In this sample the table shows around 17,000 clones, approximately 89% of which occur a single time. The top ten clonotypes cover less than 0.75% of the sample. The sequencing input was CD4+ T cells from blood. The receptors shown here come from a human donor with juvenile idiopathic arthritis.

This chain connects TRBV9 to TRBJ2-1; 7 positions agree with TRBD2. Germline CDR1 reads SGDLS; CDR2 reads YYNGEE. Unmatched junction bases numbered 11, after V lost 4 bases and J lost 4 bases. The length of the CDR3 is 16 residues. CDR3 bases: TGTGCCAGCAGCCATGAGGGCGGGAGTATTTACAATGAGCAGTTCTTC. It codes for CASSHEGGSIYNEQFF.

The rearrangement links TRBV27 to TRBJ1-2, with D possibly matching TRBD1 (5 bases). V dropped 5 bases and J dropped 6 bases, with 16 bases sitting between them. The germline V gene encodes CDR1 MNHEY and CDR2 SMNVEV (reference sequence). The CDR3 consists of 14 residues. The CDR3 nucleotides read TGTGCCAGCAGTCAATATCCGGTCAGGGATGGCTACACCTTC. This sequence encodes CASSQYPVRDGYTF.

The genes are TRBV19 and TRBJ1-2; TRBD1 aligns across 10 bases. Germline values: CDR1 LNHDA, CDR2 SQIVND (reference sequence). The CDR3 is 17 amino acids. V lost 6 bases, J lost 4 bases, and 14 bases stayed unmatched. The DNA for the CDR3 is TGTGCCAGTAGAGTCCCGGGACAGGGGACGTTTACCTATGGCTACACCTTC. It translates to CASRVPGQGTFTYGYTF.

The chain joins TRBV6-5 to TRBJ1-4; 8 positions agree with TRBD1. J lost 4 bases, V lost 6 bases, and 7 bases had no gene match. The CDR3 is made up of 15 amino acids. Germline V lookup: CDR1 MNHEY, CDR2 SVGAGI. CDR3 sequence: CASRTRQGINEKLFF. For the CDR3, the DNA is TGTGCCAGCAGGACCCGACAGGGGATTAATGAAAAACTGTTTTTT.

This chain links TRBV30 with TRBJ1-1, with D perhaps TRBD1 (5 bases). V was shortened by 0 bases and J by 12 bases, with 20 bases between the two germline ends. Germline loops: CDR1 GTSNPN, CDR2 SVGIG (reference sequence). CDR3 length: 14 residues. The CDR3 DNA sequence: TGTGCCTGGAGTGTACTCTCCGAGACCGGGACTTCTTTCTTT. This translates into CAWSVLSETGTSFF.

The chain joins TRBV2 to TRBJ1-4; the D gene is possibly TRBD1 (6 bases). Trimming shortened V by 2 bases and J by 14 bases, and 21 bases separated the two germline ends. The CDR3 spans 15 residues. The V gene's germline CDR1 is SNHLY and CDR2 FYNNEI. The CDR3 is CASSELGVQGLALFF. The CDR3, as DNA: TGTGCCAGCAGTGAACTCGGGGTCCAGGGGTTGGCGCTGTTTTTT.

The table lists this clone with a few counts. This chain joins TRBV6-1 and TRBJ2-7; TRBD2 matches 14 bases. V was clipped by 5 bases and J by 6 bases; unmatched bases: 3. The germline V gene has CDR1 MNHNS and CDR2 SASEGT. The CDR3 covers 14 residues. CDR3 in amino acids: CASSFGTSGGEQYF. The DNA of the CDR3 is TGTGCCAGCAGTTTCGGGACTAGCGGGGGCGAGCAGTACTTC.

J is TRBJ2-3 and V is TRBV12-5; D is ambiguous. Per the germline V gene, CDR1 is LGHNT and CDR2 is FRNRAP. This CDR3 comprises 14 residues. Trimming took off 5 bases at V and 6 bases at J, with 15 bases between the two ends. As DNA, the CDR3 is TGTGCTAGTGGTCCGCCCTCAGGTTGGGATACGCAGTATTTT. Its translation: CASGPPSGWDTQYF.

The V and J genes are TRBV28 and TRBJ2-7; D is ambiguous. The length of the CDR3 is 11 residues. The germline V and J ends were trimmed by 4 bases and 4 bases, with 5 bases remaining between them. Germline V gene sequence: CDR1 MDHEN, CDR2 SYDVKM. The CDR3 loop reads CASSSRYEQYF. Here the CDR3 DNA reads TGTGCCAGCAGTTCTAGATACGAGCAGTACTTC.

The chain employs TRBV7-9 and TRBJ2-1, with TRBD2 matching over 11 bases. The CDR3 contains 15 residues. The germline CDR1 and CDR2 sequences are SEHNR and FQNEAQ (reference sequence). J was trimmed by 8 bases and V by 1 base; bases with no gene match: 4. CDR3 loop: CASSLVLAGVDEQFF. Here the CDR3 DNA reads TGTGCCAGCAGCTTAGTACTAGCGGGAGTGGATGAGCAGTTCTTC. Full variable domain (outside the CDR3, taken from reference TRBV7-9 and TRBJ2-1): DTGVSQNPRHKITKRGQNVTFRCDPISEHNRLYWYRQTLGQGPEFLTYFQNEAQLEKSRLLSDRFSAERPKGSFSTLEIQRTEQGDSAMYLCASSLVLAGVDEQFFGPGTRLTVL.

This chain links TRBV7-8 with TRBJ2-3; 11 bases are a match to TRBD2. This CDR3 has 15 residues. From germline, CDR1 is SGHVS and CDR2 FQNEAQ. J lost 8 bases, V lost 2 bases, and 6 bases had no gene match. CDR3 protein: CASSLRRLAGGTQYF. The CDR3 nucleotides are TGTGCCAGCAGCTTAAGGAGGCTAGCGGGAGGTACGCAGTATTTT.

V gene TRBV5-1 combines with J gene TRBJ1-5; D is uncertain. CDR3 length: 15 amino acids. The ends were cut back, 1 base at V and 3 bases at J, with 11 bases in the middle. Germline assignment: CDR1 SGHRS and CDR2 YFSETQ. This chain's CDR3 is CASSLLPGFNQPQHF. In DNA form, the CDR3 reads TGCGCCAGCAGCTTGCTTCCAGGTTTCAATCAGCCCCAGCATTTT.

The genes are TRBV7-2 and TRBJ2-3; 10 positions agree with TRBD2. The ends lost 1 base at V and 1 base at J; junction bases unmatched: 2. Germline V lookup: CDR1 SGHTA, CDR2 FQGNSA. CDR3 length: 16 residues. CDR3 in DNA: TGTGCCAGCAGCTTAGGTGGGACTAGCGGCACAGATACGCAGTATTTT. Residues: CASSLGGTSGTDTQYF.

V is TRBV4-2 and J is TRBJ1-1; D is undetermined. Trimming shortened V by 4 bases and J by 3 bases, and 12 bases separated the two germline ends. The CDR3 covers 14 residues. Germline V CDR1 and CDR2: LGHNA, YNFKEQ. The CDR3 sequence: CASSLREIDTEAFF. CDR3 DNA: TGTGCCAGCAGCCTGCGGGAGATAGACACTGAAGCTTTCTTT.

V and J are TRBV18 and TRBJ2-2; no definite D call. Trimming pared 4 bases from V and 6 bases from J, leaving 9 bases between. The CDR3 length is 13 residues. Germline assignment: CDR1 KGHSH and CDR2 LQKENI. The CDR3 DNA follows: TGTGCCAGCTCACGTAGCTTTCCCGGGGAGCTGTTTTTT. It codes for CASSRSFPGELFF.

The rearrangement links TRBV7-9 to TRBJ2-1; perhaps TRBD1 as D (6 bases). There are 13 residues in the CDR3. Germline CDR1 and CDR2: SEHNR and FQNEAQ (reference sequence). Trimming pared 6 bases from V and 6 bases from J, leaving 12 bases between. Here the CDR3 reads CASRQGGSNEQFF. CDR3 sequence (DNA): TGTGCCAGCAGACAAGGGGGTTCCAATGAGCAGTTCTTC. The variable domain in full, with the rest retrieved from reference TRBV7-9 and TRBJ2-1, is DTGVSQNPRHKITKRGQNVTFRCDPISEHNRLYWYRQTLGQGPEFLTYFQNEAQLEKSRLLSDRFSAERPKGSFSTLEIQRTEQGDSAMYLCASRQGGSNEQFFGPGTRLTVL.

The chain couples TRBV5-4 to TRBJ2-7, with 10 bases identical to TRBD2. V lost 2 bases, J lost 5 bases, and 10 bases stayed unmatched. The CDR3 sequence is 16 residues long. In germline, CDR1 is SGHNT, CDR2 YYREEE (reference sequence). CDR3 region: CASSFGAGGPKNEQYF. The CDR3 DNA sequence: TGTGCCAGCAGCTTTGGAGCGGGGGGGCCTAAGAACGAGCAGTACTTC.

V usage is TRBV30 and J usage is TRBJ2-5; 9 nucleotides match TRBD1. The CDR3 has 13 residues. Germline trimming cut 4 bases from V and 5 bases from J; bases unmatched to any gene: 5. Germline V gene sequence: CDR1 GTSNPN, CDR2 SVGIG (reference sequence). CDR3 DNA: TGTGCCTGGAAAACAGGGGGCTGGGAGACCCAGTACTTC. Protein: CAWKTGGWETQYF.

The gene calls are TRBV27 and TRBJ2-3; maybe TRBD2 (6 bases). Germline V lookup: CDR1 MNHEY, CDR2 SMNVEV (reference sequence). V was pared by 6 bases and J by 3 bases, with 25 bases between. This CDR3 contains 18 residues. CDR3 DNA: TGTGCCAGCAGCCAAACGAAGGGGCGGGGCCAAGGAACAGATACGCAGTATTTT. It codes for CASSQTKGRGQGTDTQYF.

The CDR3 is CASSLDGGLANEQYF. The CDR3 DNA reads TGTGCCAGCAGCTTAGACGGGGGTTTGGCGAACGAGCAGTACTTC. The chain combines TRBV11-2 with TRBJ2-7, with TRBD2 as a possible D gene (6 bases). The length of the CDR3 is 15 residues. Germline V gene sequence: CDR1 SGHAT, CDR2 FQNNGV. With 0 bases removed from V and 5 bases from J, the gap between germline ends came to 14 bases.

The gene calls are TRBV4-2 and TRBJ2-7; TRBD2 is a possible D gene (5 bases). The CDR3 loop spans 14 amino acids. CDR1 and CDR2 (germline): LGHNA, YNFKEQ. V dropped 1 base and J dropped 1 base, with 8 bases sitting between them. The CDR3, as DNA: TGTGCCAGCAGCCAAGCTCGGGATTCCTACGAGCAGTACTTC. It yields the protein CASSQARDSYEQYF.

The chain is built from TRBV4-3 and TRBJ2-6, with a tentative D call TRBD1 (6 bases). This CDR3 has 15 residues. V shed 3 bases and J shed 1 base, with 7 bases lying between them. CDR1 and CDR2 (germline): LGHNA, YSLEER. The CDR3 is CASSHRGSGANVLTF. CDR3 DNA sequence: TGCGCCAGCAGCCACAGGGGTTCTGGGGCCAACGTCCTGACTTTC.

J is TRBJ2-2 and V is TRBV9; 8 bases are shared with TRBD2. After removal of 2 bases from V and 5 bases from J, the junction contained 8 bases not matched to a gene. The length of the CDR3 is 16 residues. Germline-derived CDR1 and CDR2 are SGDLS and YYNGEE. The CDR3 is CASSVKAGVITGELFF. The DNA for the CDR3 is TGTGCCAGCAGCGTTAAAGCGGGGGTAATAACCGGGGAGCTGTTTTTT.

The chain has TRBV4-2 and TRBJ1-2; D may be TRBD1 (6 bases). The ends were cut back, 1 base at V and 2 bases at J, with 14 bases in the middle. Germline CDR1 LGHNA, CDR2 YNFKEQ. The CDR3 totals 16 residues. This CDR3 is CASSQGPGQQNYGYTF. The DNA of the CDR3 is TGTGCCAGCAGCCAAGGTCCGGGACAACAGAACTATGGCTACACCTTC.

This chain links TRBV18 with TRBJ2-3, with D possibly TRBD1 on 6 matching bases. The CDR3 totals 18 residues. Germline V gene data show CDR1 as KGHSH and CDR2 as LQKENI. Trimming left V 2 bases short and J 0 bases short, with 18 bases between. In DNA, the CDR3 is TGTGCCAGCTCACCATTCCTCCCGACAGGCGCTAGCACAGATACGCAGTATTTT. This translates into CASSPFLPTGASTDTQYF.

The rearrangement joins TRBV14 to TRBJ1-5; D possibly corresponds to TRBD1 (6 bases). Per the germline V gene, CDR1 is SGHDN and CDR2 is FVKESK. The length of the CDR3 is 19 residues. Trimming took 4 bases from V and 2 from J, leaving 24 bases between them. As DNA, the CDR3 is TGTGCCAGCAGCCCGGGGGGGGGCGGCTATCGGGGAGGCAATCAGCCCCAGCATTTT. Its protein product is CASSPGGGGYRGGNQPQHF.

This clone was found a few times. The J gene is TRBJ2-3, the V gene TRBV18; D is undetermined. V was shortened by 2 bases and J by 1 base, with 4 bases between the two germline ends. CDR1 is KGHSH and CDR2 is LQKENI in the germline V gene. This CDR3 comprises 13 residues. The CDR3 nucleotides are TGTGCCAGCTCACCAGGGCGCACAGATACGCAGTATTTT. This translates into CASSPGRTDTQYF.